These T cell receptor beta chains were read from a single sample in a study of T cell responses to AZD1222 COVID-19 vaccine. The protocol was immunoSEQ multiplex PCR, while the TCRdb copy is restricted to in-frame clones and leaves out a portion. The table shows 200,000 or so clones, with around 86% occurring only once. Sequences were derived from peripheral blood, sampled on day 0 of MenACWY control vaccination. These receptors originate from an adult in good health. The CDR3 runs from the conserved cysteine through the conserved F or W. A D gene is named only where the DNA matches it firmly.

V | D | CDR3
TRBV6-2/TRBV6-3 | NA | CASSWVGELFF
TRBV14 | NA | CASKMSGLNQPQHF
TRBV4-1 | TRBD1 | CASSQENRGSYNSPLHF
TRBV7-9 | NA | CASSLAVSAPEAFF
TRBV2 | TRBD2 | CASSDSGGLTDTQYF
TRBV15 | TRBD1 | CATSSGGQGETEAFF
TRBV4-3 | NA | CASSQDRSYEQYF
TRBV7-6 | TRBD2 | CASSLDSGRVYEQYF
TRBV20-1 | NA | CSATFGTEAFF
TRBV19 | NA | CASSNRAGDTQYF
TRBV19 | TRBD1 | CASSKGTGGGYYEQYF
TRBV7-6 | NA | CASSLSFGGDETQYF
TRBV5-4 | TRBD1 | CASSLVEGQGAMALHF
TRBV6-2/TRBV6-3 | NA | CASSLGADTVRSPLHF
TRBV12-3/TRBV12-4 | TRBD2 | CASRTSGYSEQFF
TRBV6-5 | TRBD1 | CASSYSGTGLRYGYTF
TRBV4-1 | NA | CASSQYTGTNYEQYF
TRBV9 | TRBD1 | CASSAQGGYEQYF
TRBV6-5 | NA | CASSYSWSARNTEAFF
TRBV10-3 | TRBD1 | CAISAGQRLRYEQYF
TRBV5-1 | TRBD1 | CASSLVPGQGEAFF
TRBV7-3 | NA | CASSSGGMNTEAFF
TRBV19 | NA | CASSRTWGEVTGELFF
TRBV7-8 | TRBD2 | CASSLAIGLAVSYEQYF
TRBV19 | NA | CASTHGDGPPWEAFF
TRBV7-2 | TRBD2 | CASSSPGGASGYQETQYF
TRBV12-3/TRBV12-4 | NA | CASSLAGTETQYF
TRBV7-8 | TRBD1 | CASSFQTGAVANVLTF
TRBV28 | NA | CASKPGQQNSPLHF
TRBV29-1 | NA | CSVLGPGELFF
TRBV4-2 | TRBD1 | CASSQVGTGVQDTQYF
TRBV4-1 | NA | CASSQDERGPSNQPQHF
TRBV7-6 | NA | CASSKQGWNSPLHF